This TCR beta chain was captured in a study of immune reconstitution after stem cell transplant in scleroderma. This CDR3 is built from 16 residues. CDR1 and CDR2 (germline): DFQATT, SNEGSKA (reference sequence). The trim removed 0 bases at V and 1 base at J, leaving 4 bases unmatched. TCRdb re-called the RT-PCR reads through MiXCR, storing one row per CDR3 protein. The table includes 2,500 to 3,500 distinct CDR3 sequences, roughly 9.5% detected once. This sample was taken before or after autologous hematopoietic stem cell transplantation (not recorded which). The TCR sequence derives from a female donor with systemic sclerosis. The rearrangement joins TRBV20-1 to TRBJ2-1, with 9 nucleotides matching TRBD2. CDR3 sequence: CSARDRLAVSYNEQFF. The CDR3 bases are TGCAGTGCTAGAGACCGACTAGCGGTATCCTACAATGAGCAGTTCTTC.